This is a list of T cell receptor beta chains from one sample in a study of response to subunit inactivated influenza vaccine. TCRdb recomputed calls from the RT-PCR reads with MiXCR, one row per CDR3 protein. The sample has around 750,000 distinct CDR3 sequences, around 20% seen once. The material sequenced was PBMCs from blood, taken about 5 days after vaccination. These receptors were collected from a man aged 50-60 years who received an inactivated influenza vaccine. Each CDR3 is given with its conserved first and last residue. The order of the fields is D gene, clone size, V gene, J gene, CDR3 DNA, CDR3 protein. The D gene is left open where the match is weak. Clone size, where shown, is once, few, many, or a class for clones that have expanded.

>TRBD2|.|TRBV11-3|TRBJ2-1
TGTGCCAGCAGCTTAGATCGAGCGGGACAGCAGTTCTTC
CASSLDRAGQQFF
>.|.|TRBV5-1|TRBJ2-6
TGCGCCAGCAGCTACGGAGGCCGCTCTGGGGCCAACGTCCTGACTTTC
CASSYGGRSGANVLTF
>.|few|TRBV25-1|TRBJ2-1
TGTGCCAGCAGTGAAACTGGATACAATGAGCAGTTCTTC
CASSETGYNEQFF
>.|few|TRBV6-5|TRBJ1-6
TGTGCCAGCAGTTACTCGATGGGGGCGACTAATTCACCCCTCCACTTT
CASSYSMGATNSPLHF
>TRBD2|once|TRBV4-2|TRBJ2-3
TGTGCCAGCAGCAACGGACTAGCGGGGGCCATCACAGATACGCAGTATTTT
CASSNGLAGAITDTQYF
>.|few|TRBV5-1|TRBJ1-2
TGCGCCAGCAGAAAGTCAGGGAACTATGGCTACACCTTC
CASRKSGNYGYTF
>TRBD1|few|TRBV5-1|TRBJ2-1
TGCGCCAGCAGCTTGCGTCGGGACAGCGACAATGAGCAGTTCTTC
CASSLRRDSDNEQFF
>TRBD1|.|TRBV29-1|TRBJ2-3
TGCAGCGTCGGGACAGGAACTAGCACAGATACGCAGTATTTT
CSVGTGTSTDTQYF
>TRBD2|.|TRBV9|TRBJ2-7
TGTGCCAGCAGCGTAAAGTCGGGAGGGCCGCACGAGCAGTACTTC
CASSVKSGGPHEQYF
>.|.|TRBV5-1|TRBJ2-1
TGCGCCAGCAGCTTGGCAGCATGGGGTGAGCAGTTCTTC
CASSLAAWGEQFF